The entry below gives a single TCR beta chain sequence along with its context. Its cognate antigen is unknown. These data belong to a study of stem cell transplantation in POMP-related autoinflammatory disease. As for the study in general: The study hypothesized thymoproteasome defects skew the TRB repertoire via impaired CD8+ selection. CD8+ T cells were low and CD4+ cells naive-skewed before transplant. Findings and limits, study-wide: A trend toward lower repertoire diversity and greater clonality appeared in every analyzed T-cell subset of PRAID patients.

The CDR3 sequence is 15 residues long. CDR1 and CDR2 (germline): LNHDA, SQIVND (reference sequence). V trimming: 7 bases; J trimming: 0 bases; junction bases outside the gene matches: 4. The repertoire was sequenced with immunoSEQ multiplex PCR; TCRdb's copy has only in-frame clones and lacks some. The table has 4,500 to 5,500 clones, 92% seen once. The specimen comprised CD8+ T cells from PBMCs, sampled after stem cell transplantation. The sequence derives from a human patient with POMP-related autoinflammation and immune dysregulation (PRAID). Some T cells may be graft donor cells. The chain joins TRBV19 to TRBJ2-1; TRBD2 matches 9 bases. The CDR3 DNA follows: TGTGCCAGTATCCATAGCGGGAGCTCCTACAATGAGCAGTTCTTC. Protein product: CASIHSGSSYNEQFF.